The TCR beta chain under discussion was sequenced for a study of blood T cell repertoires in COVID-19. Study background: Acute and convalescent COVID-19 specimens originated in the United States, Italy and Spain. T cells, B-cell-depleted T cells, or PBMCs supplied cDNA or gDNA.

On this clone: One junction end disagrees with the germline gene, perhaps due to a read error.

In the authors' workflow: It was from reference gene primer amplification that nucleated cell counts were estimated. The method was immunoSEQ multiplex PCR; TCRdb's version includes in-frame clones alone and lacks a portion of them. V and J calls and clone size follow that table, whereas D and trimming were derived from the DNA. The data hold tens of thousands of clones, with around nine tenths observed a single time. Germline V lookup: CDR1 MDHEN, CDR2 SYDVKM. The CDR3 length is 14 residues. This chain links TRBV28 with TRBJ1-1; 9 bases agree with TRBD1. This sequence was found in a woman in her 70s with acute or convalescent COVID-19. The sequencing sample was made of peripheral blood. The CDR3 loop is CASSGDRVNAEAFF. The DNA for the CDR3 is TGTGCCAGCAGTGGGGACAGGGTGAACGCTGAAGCTTTCTTT.